This T cell receptor beta chain was recorded in a study of T cell changes during pregnancy in multiple sclerosis. This table comes from immunoSEQ multiplex PCR, and its TCRdb copy is limited to in-frame clones, with some not included. The data hold over 50,000 clones, with about 88% observed a single time. The CDR3 has 15 amino acids. The ends lost 5 bases at V and 13 bases at J; junction bases unmatched: 13. In germline, CDR1 is SGHAT, CDR2 FQDESV (reference sequence). The genes are TRBV11-1 and TRBJ1-6; 8 nucleotides align to TRBD1. Specimen: CD4+ T cells from peripheral blood mononuclear cells, collected in the third trimester of pregnancy. The clonotype was recovered from a female donor with multiple sclerosis, enrolled in a pregnancy study. CDR3 sequence reads: CASSVGQGGVDPLHF. In DNA form, the CDR3 reads TGTGCCAGCAGCGTCGGACAGGGAGGGGTGGATCCCCTCCACTTT.